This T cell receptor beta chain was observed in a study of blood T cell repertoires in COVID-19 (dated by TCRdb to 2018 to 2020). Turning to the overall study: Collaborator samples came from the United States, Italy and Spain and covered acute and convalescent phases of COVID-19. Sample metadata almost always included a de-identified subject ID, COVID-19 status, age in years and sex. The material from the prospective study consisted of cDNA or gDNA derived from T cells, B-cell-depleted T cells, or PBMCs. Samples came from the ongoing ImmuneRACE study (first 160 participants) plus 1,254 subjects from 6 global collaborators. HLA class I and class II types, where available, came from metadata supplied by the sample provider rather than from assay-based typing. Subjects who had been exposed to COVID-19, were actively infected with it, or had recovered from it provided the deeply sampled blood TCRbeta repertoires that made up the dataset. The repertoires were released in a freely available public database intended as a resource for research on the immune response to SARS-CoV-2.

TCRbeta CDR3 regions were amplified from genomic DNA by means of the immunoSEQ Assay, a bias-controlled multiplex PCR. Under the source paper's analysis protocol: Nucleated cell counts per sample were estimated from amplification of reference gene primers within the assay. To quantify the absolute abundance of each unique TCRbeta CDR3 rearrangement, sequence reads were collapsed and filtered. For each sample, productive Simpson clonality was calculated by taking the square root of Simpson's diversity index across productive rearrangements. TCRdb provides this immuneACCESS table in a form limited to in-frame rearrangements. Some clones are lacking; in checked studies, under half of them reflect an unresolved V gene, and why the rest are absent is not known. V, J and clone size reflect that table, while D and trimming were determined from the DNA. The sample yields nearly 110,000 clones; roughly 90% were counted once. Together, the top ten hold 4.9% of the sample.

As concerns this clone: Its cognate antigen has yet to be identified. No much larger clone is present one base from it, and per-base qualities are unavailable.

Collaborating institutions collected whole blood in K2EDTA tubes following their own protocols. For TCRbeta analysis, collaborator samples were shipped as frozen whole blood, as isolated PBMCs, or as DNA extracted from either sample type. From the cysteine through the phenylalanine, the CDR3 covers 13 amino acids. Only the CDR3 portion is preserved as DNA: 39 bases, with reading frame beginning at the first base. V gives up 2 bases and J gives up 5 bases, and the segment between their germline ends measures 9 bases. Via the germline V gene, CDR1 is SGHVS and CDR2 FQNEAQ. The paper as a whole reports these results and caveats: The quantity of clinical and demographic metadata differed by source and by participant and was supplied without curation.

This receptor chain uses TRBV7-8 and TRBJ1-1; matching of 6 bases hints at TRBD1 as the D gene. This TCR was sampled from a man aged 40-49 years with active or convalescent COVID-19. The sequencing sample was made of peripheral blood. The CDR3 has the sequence CASSLQGLTEAFF. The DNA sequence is TGTGCCAGCAGCTTACAGGGGCTGACTGAAGCTTTCTTT.